A single sample is the source of the 3 T cell receptor beta chains below, sequenced in a study of blood T cell repertoires in COVID-19 (dated by TCRdb to about 2020). Library prep was done by the immunoSEQ multiplex PCR assay. TCRdb provides this immuneACCESS table in a form limited to in-frame rearrangements. Some clones are lacking; in checked studies, under half of them reflect an unresolved V gene, and why the rest are absent is not known. This sample has about 140,000 clones in its table, and around 81% of those were observed once. Of the sample, approximately 8% falls within the top ten clones. The sequencing sample was made of peripheral blood. The origin of the receptors is a human donor in a cohort sampled during active COVID-19.

The V and J genes are TRBV10-3 and TRBJ2-1, with a weak D call TRBD2 (6 bases). The CDR3 is 14 residues long. The germline V and J ends were trimmed by 7 bases and 3 bases, with 13 bases remaining between them. Germline V gene sequence: CDR1 ENHRY, CDR2 SYGVKD. For the CDR3, the DNA is TGTGCCATCACTCGGGAGACCAACTACAATGAGCAGTTCTTC. Translating it yields CAITRETNYNEQFF.

DNA of the CDR3: TGTGCCAGCAGCTTAGCGTTCGGGTCCTACGAGCAGTACTTC. It translates to CASSLAFGSYEQYF. The V and J genes are TRBV7-2 and TRBJ2-7; D is unresolved. V was cut by 0 bases and J by 1 base, with 7 bases left in between. The CDR3 length is 14 residues. The germline gives CDR1 SGHTA, CDR2 FQGNSA.

This rearrangement joins TRBV19 to TRBJ1-2; 7 bases line up with TRBD1. With V trimmed by 0 bases and J by 2 bases, 3 bases remained unmatched. Germline assignment: CDR1 LNHDA and CDR2 SQIVND (reference sequence). The CDR3 consists of 15 residues. This CDR3 is CASSIEGQRNYGYTF. The CDR3 nucleotides read TGTGCCAGTAGTATAGAGGGACAGAGAAACTATGGCTACACCTTC. Filled out from reference TRBV19 and TRBJ1-2, the complete variable domain reads DGGITQSPKYLFRKEGQNVTLSCEQNLNHDAMYWYRQDPGQGLRLIYYSQIVNDFQKGDIAEGYSVSREKKESFPLTVTSAQKNPTAFYLCASSIEGQRNYGYTFGSGTRLTVV.